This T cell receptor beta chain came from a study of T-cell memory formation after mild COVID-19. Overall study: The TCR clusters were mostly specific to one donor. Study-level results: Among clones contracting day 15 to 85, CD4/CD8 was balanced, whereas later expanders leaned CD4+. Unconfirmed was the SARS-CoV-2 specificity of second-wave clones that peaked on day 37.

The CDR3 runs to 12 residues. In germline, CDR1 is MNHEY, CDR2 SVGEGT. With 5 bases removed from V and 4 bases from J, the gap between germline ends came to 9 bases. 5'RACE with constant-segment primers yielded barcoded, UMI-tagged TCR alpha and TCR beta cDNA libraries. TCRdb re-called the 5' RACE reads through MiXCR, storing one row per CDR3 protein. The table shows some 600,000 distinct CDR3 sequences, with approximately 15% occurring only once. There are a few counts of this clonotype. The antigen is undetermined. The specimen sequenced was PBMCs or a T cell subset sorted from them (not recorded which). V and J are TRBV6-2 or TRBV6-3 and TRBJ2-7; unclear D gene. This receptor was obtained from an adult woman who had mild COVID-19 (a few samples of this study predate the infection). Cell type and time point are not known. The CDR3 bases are TGTGCCAGCAGTACAAAGGTGTACGAGCAGTACTTC. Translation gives CASSTKVYEQYF.